This is a list of T cell receptor beta chains from one sample in a study of beta chain features in type 1 diabetes. This table comes from immunoSEQ multiplex PCR, and its TCRdb copy is limited to in-frame clones, with some not included. The repertoire holds over 500,000 clones, less than 20% seen once, with under 0.095% in the top ten. The sample comprised naive CD4+ T cells from blood. Receptor source: a man aged 18 to 29 in good health. CDR3s include the opening cysteine and the closing phenylalanine or tryptophan. The D gene is left open where the match is weak. Size is stated for part of the rows, as once, few or many counts, or as a class when the clone is expanded.

clone_size cdr3_length d_call j_call v_call cdr3_aa cdr3_nt
few 15 - TRBJ2-2 TRBV4-2 CASSQGGTMAGELFF TGTGCCAGCAGCCAAGGGGGCACCATGGCCGGGGAGCTGTTTTTT
- 18 TRBD1 TRBJ1-2 TRBV5-4 CASKGGQGDGIPQYGYTF TGTGCCAGCAAGGGCGGCCAGGGGGACGGAATCCCCCAGTATGGCTACACCTTC
many 13 TRBD1 TRBJ2-5 TRBV5-1 CASSPGTGETQYF TGCGCCAGCAGCCCCGGGACAGGGGAGACCCAGTACTTC
- 12 - TRBJ1-1 TRBV18 CASSARTAEAFF TGTGCCAGCTCAGCGCGAACAGCTGAAGCTTTCTTT
- 19 - TRBJ2-2 TRBV4-3 CASSQDWAGRLGGTGELFF TGCGCCAGCAGCCAAGATTGGGCGGGCCGTCTAGGGGGCACCGGGGAGCTGTTTTTT
- 14 - TRBJ1-1 TRBV7-2 CASSLLARGTEAFF TGTGCCAGCAGCTTACTTGCCCGGGGCACTGAAGCTTTCTTT
few 15 TRBD2 TRBJ2-3 TRBV5-4 CASSLAGSGGDTQYF TGTGCCAGCAGCTTGGCGGGTAGCGGGGGGGATACGCAGTATTTT
- 13 - TRBJ2-3 TRBV6-4 CASSEEGPDTQYF TGTGCCAGCAGTGAAGAGGGACCAGATACGCAGTATTTT
- 13 - TRBJ2-7 TRBV29-1 CSVGAGEIYEQYF TGCAGCGTTGGGGCAGGGGAGATCTACGAGCAGTACTTC
- 15 - TRBJ1-6 TRBV11-2 CASSFSRANNSPLHF TGTGCCAGCAGCTTCAGCCGGGCAAATAATTCACCCCTCCACTTT
few 14 - TRBJ1-3 TRBV9 CASSVVSSGNTIYF TGTGCCAGCAGCGTAGTCAGCTCTGGAAACACCATATATTTT